These 30 T cell receptor beta chains came from one sample sequenced in a study of blood T cell repertoires in COVID-19. The repertoire was sequenced with immunoSEQ multiplex PCR; TCRdb's copy has only in-frame clones and lacks some. The sample shows 100,000 to 150,000 clones, about 85% of them seen only once. The sample taken for sequencing was peripheral blood. These receptors all stem from a woman over 75 with acute or convalescent COVID-19.

Note on this clone: Other DNA sequences in this sample translate to the same CDR3. The chain links TRBV5-1 to TRBJ1-3, with 9 nucleotides matching TRBD1. The CDR3 has 14 amino acids. Germline V CDR1 and CDR2: SGHRS, YFSETQ. After removal of 0 bases from V and 5 bases from J, the junction contained 0 bases not matched to a gene. CDR3 region: CASSLDRGRNTIYF. The CDR3, as DNA: TGCGCCAGCAGCTTGGACAGGGGGCGAAACACCATATATTTT.

Only one count was recorded for this clone. J is TRBJ1-5 and V is TRBV7-2; D is unresolved. The CDR3 length is 14 residues. CDR1 is SGHTA, CDR2 FQGNSA, per germline. The germline V and J ends were trimmed by 1 base and 0 bases, with 4 bases remaining between them. CDR3 in amino acids: CASSLGPSNQPQHF. CDR3 bases: TGTGCCAGCAGCTTAGGGCCTAGCAATCAGCCCCAGCATTTT.

V gene TRBV4-2 combines with J gene TRBJ1-1, with D possibly matching TRBD1 (5 bases). The CDR3 runs to 16 residues. Germline V gene lookup returns CDR1 LGHNA and CDR2 YNFKEQ. The V and J ends lost 0 bases and 4 bases respectively, with 15 bases between them. CDR3 sequence (DNA): TGTGCCAGCAGCCAAGAAAGGGGAGGAGGGGTCACTGAAGCTTTCTTT. This encodes CASSQERGGGVTEAFF.

This clone was counted between two and nine times. J is TRBJ2-2 and V is TRBV27; no firm D call. The CDR3 is 13 residues long. Germline CDR1 and CDR2: MNHEY and SMNVEV (reference sequence). The V and J ends lost 3 bases and 4 bases respectively, with 6 bases between them. The CDR3: CASSFPLTGELFF. CDR3 bases: TGTGCCAGCAGTTTCCCCCTCACCGGGGAGCTGTTTTTT.

This sequence joins TRBV4-2 and TRBJ1-3, with a tentative D call TRBD1 (6 bases). CDR3 length: 17 amino acids. Germline CDR1 is LGHNA and CDR2 is YNFKEQ. V was clipped by 4 bases and J by 0 bases, with 16 bases between them. CDR3 protein: CASSPRDRQGSGNTIYF. DNA of the CDR3: TGTGCCAGCAGCCCGAGAGACAGGCAGGGCTCTGGAAACACCATATATTTT.

The V call is TRBV28, the J call TRBJ1-5, with D maybe TRBD1 (5 bases). Germline V lookup: CDR1 MDHEN, CDR2 SYDVKM. The ends were cut back, 8 bases at V and 4 bases at J, with 9 bases in the middle. CDR3 length: 12 amino acids. Here the CDR3 DNA reads TGTGCCAGCGGCCAGGGTAATCAGCCCCAGCATTTT. It is translated as CASGQGNQPQHF.

The genes are TRBV28 and TRBJ1-2, with D uncertain. Deletions cut 4 bases from V and 5 bases from J, with 5 bases between. Per the germline V gene, CDR1 is MDHEN and CDR2 is SYDVKM. This CDR3 has 11 amino acids. CDR3 coding DNA: TGTGCCAGCAGTTCACTATATGGCTACACCTTC. It yields the protein CASSSLYGYTF.

The chain uses TRBV29-1 and TRBJ2-7, with D possibly being TRBD2 (6 bases). The CDR3 consists of 14 residues. Germline V gene sequence: CDR1 SQVTM, CDR2 ANQGSEA. V was shortened by 7 bases and J by 0 bases, with 16 bases between the two germline ends. The DNA for the CDR3 is TGCAGCGCTCGACGCGGGGTTCTCTCCTACGAGCAGTACTTC. Translation: CSARRGVLSYEQYF.

This chain joins TRBV10-1 and TRBJ2-3, with a tentative D call TRBD1 (6 bases). Germline CDR1 is WNHNN and CDR2 is SYGVQD (reference sequence). The CDR3 runs 15 residues. Trimming shortened V by 1 base and J by 3 bases, and 11 bases separated the two germline ends. The CDR3: CASSELQGWTDTQYF. The CDR3 DNA follows: TGCGCCAGCAGTGAGTTGCAGGGGTGGACAGATACGCAGTATTTT.

The genes are TRBV4-1 and TRBJ1-5; possibly TRBD1 for D (5 bases). The V end was cut by 0 bases, the J end by 6 bases, with 6 bases between. The CDR3 length is 13 residues. Germline lookup yields CDR1 MGHRA and CDR2 YSYEKL. CDR3: CASSQDRGQPQHF. CDR3 coding DNA: TGCGCCAGCAGCCAAGATAGGGGTCAGCCCCAGCATTTT.

The chain couples TRBV5-1 to TRBJ2-1, with D possibly TRBD2 on 6 matching bases. V lost 1 base to trimming and J lost 5 bases, with 13 bases between them. The CDR3 covers 15 residues. Germline CDR1 is SGHRS and CDR2 is YFSETQ. DNA of the CDR3: TGCGCCAGCAGCTTGACTAGCCCCCCCCACAATGAGCAGTTCTTC. Translating gives CASSLTSPPHNEQFF.

The rearrangement uses TRBV7-3 and TRBJ2-2; 9 nucleotides match TRBD1. The CDR3 has 15 amino acids. V shed 5 bases, J shed 4 bases, and the junction held 5 bases outside the gene matches. Germline CDR1 and CDR2: SGHTA and FQGTGA. CDR3 in DNA: TGTGCCAGCAGCCCGGGGACAGGGACCACCGGGGAGCTGTTTTTT. This translates into CASSPGTGTTGELFF.

The CDR3 region has the DNA TGCAGTGCTGCGAAGGGGCTTGGCTACACCTTC. It codes for CSAAKGLGYTF. This chain uses TRBV20-1 with TRBJ1-2; a weak D match, TRBD1 (5 bases). V was cut by 5 bases and J by 7 bases, with 11 bases left in between. The germline V gene encodes CDR1 DFQATT and CDR2 SNEGSKA (reference sequence). The CDR3 is 11 amino acids.

The V gene is TRBV20-1, the J gene TRBJ1-1, with no clear D. The ends were cut back, 3 bases at V and 4 bases at J, with 9 bases in the middle. There are 12 residues in the CDR3. Germline V gives CDR1 DFQATT, CDR2 SNEGSKA (reference sequence). CDR3 residues: CSASQASTEAFF. In nucleotides, the CDR3 is TGCAGTGCTAGTCAGGCGAGCACTGAAGCTTTCTTT.

This sequence joins TRBV19 and TRBJ2-2, with 7 bases identical to TRBD2. Germline V CDR1 and CDR2: LNHDA, SQIVND (reference sequence). CDR3 size: 14 residues. The V and J ends lost 5 bases and 7 bases, in that order; junction bases with no gene match: 7. For the CDR3, the DNA is TGTGCCAGTAGTCTGACTGGGGGGGACGGGGAGCTGTTTTTT. Translated: CASSLTGGDGELFF.

V is TRBV5-1 and J is TRBJ2-2; the D gene is possibly TRBD1 (5 bases). The CDR3 spans 15 residues. Trimming cost V 4 bases and J 4 bases, with 14 bases left between them. Germline loops: CDR1 SGHRS, CDR2 YFSETQ. CDR3 sequence (DNA): TGCGCCAGCAGCCTTGACAGTCAGAGCACCGGGGAGCTGTTTTTT. Translation: CASSLDSQSTGELFF.

The J gene is TRBJ1-6, the V gene TRBV5-6, with 10 bases matching TRBD1. Germline trimming cut 3 bases from V and 10 bases from J; bases unmatched to any gene: 7. The CDR3 runs 15 residues. Germline CDR1 reads SGHDT; CDR2 reads YYEEEE. The CDR3 nucleotides read TGTGCCAGCAGCTCCCTGGACAGGGGGAGGTCACCCCTCCACTTT. It yields the protein CASSSLDRGRSPLHF.

The genes are TRBV2 and TRBJ1-3; 11 nucleotides match TRBD1. CDR1 is SNHLY and CDR2 is FYNNEI in the germline V gene. This CDR3 has 13 amino acids. With V trimmed by 4 bases and J by 8 bases, 1 base remained unmatched. The CDR3 nucleotides read TGTGCCAGCAGTGTGGACAGGGGGCACACCATATATTTT. Protein sequence: CASSVDRGHTIYF.

The V gene is TRBV6-5, the J gene TRBJ1-1; possibly TRBD1 for D (6 bases). The CDR3 is 14 amino acids. Germline assignment: CDR1 MNHEY and CDR2 SVGAGI. V was clipped by 5 bases and J by 5 bases, with 15 bases between them. The CDR3 bases are TGTGCCAGCAGTAAGGGGGGGCTAGGAACTGAAGCTTTCTTT. Its protein product is CASSKGGLGTEAFF.

This chain uses TRBV7-9 with TRBJ1-2; D not resolved. Germline V gene sequence: CDR1 SEHNR, CDR2 FQNEAQ (reference sequence). V lost 1 base and J lost 8, with 11 bases in between. CDR3 length equals 13 residues. The CDR3 bases are TGTGCCAGCAGCTTAGGGCCCTCTCAAGGCTACACCTTC. This gives the protein CASSLGPSQGYTF.

This clone was counted between two and nine times. The V call is TRBV10-2, the J call TRBJ1-5; D gene unclear. Germline CDR1 reads WSHSY; CDR2 reads SAAADI. The CDR3 extends over 13 amino acids. Trimming took off 7 bases at V and 6 bases at J, with 13 bases between the two ends. CDR3 nucleotide sequence: TGCGCCAGCACCAACGGGGAACTTCAGCCCCAGCATTTT. Its protein is CASTNGELQPQHF.

J is TRBJ1-5 and V is TRBV2, with D perhaps matching TRBD1 (5 bases). The V gene's germline CDR1 is SNHLY and CDR2 FYNNEI. Trimming took off 4 bases at V and 5 bases at J, with 12 bases between the two ends. CDR3 length: 14 residues. The CDR3 here is CASSADSGDQPQHF. The CDR3 DNA sequence: TGTGCCAGCAGTGCCGACAGTGGGGATCAGCCCCAGCATTTT. Together with reference TRBV2 and TRBJ1-5, the CDR3 gives the full variable domain: EPEVTQTPSHQVTQMGQEVILRCVPISNHLYFYWYRQILGQKVEFLVSFYNNEISEKSEIFDDQFSVERPDGSNFTLKIRSTKLEDSAMYFCASSADSGDQPQHFGDGTRLSIL.

The V gene is TRBV6-5, the J gene TRBJ1-5; perhaps TRBD1 as D (6 bases). The germline V gene encodes CDR1 MNHEY and CDR2 SVGAGI. The germline V and J ends were trimmed by 4 bases and 6 bases, with 13 bases remaining between them. The CDR3 sequence is 14 residues long. The CDR3 sequence: CASSSQQGVQPQHF. CDR3 bases: TGTGCCAGCAGTTCCCAACAGGGTGTTCAGCCCCAGCATTTT.

This chain uses TRBV7-8 with TRBJ2-5, with D tentatively TRBD1 (6 bases). CDR1 and CDR2 from the germline V gene are SGHVS and FQNEAQ. The CDR3 sequence is 14 residues long. V was trimmed by 1 base and J by 5 bases, leaving 11 bases between them. This CDR3 is CASSLGGGAETQYF. The DNA of the CDR3 is TGTGCCAGCAGCTTAGGAGGGGGTGCGGAGACCCAGTACTTC. The full variable domain, completed using reference TRBV7-8 and TRBJ2-5, is GAGVSQSPRYKVAKRGQDVALRCDPISGHVSLFWYQQALGQGPEFLTYFQNEAQLDKSGLPSDRFFAERPEGSVSTLKIQRTQQEDSAVYLCASSLGGGAETQYFGPGTRLLVL.

A note on this clone: Other DNA sequences in this specimen translate into the identical CDR3. The chain employs TRBV19 and TRBJ1-5, with D perhaps matching TRBD1 (6 bases). Germline-derived CDR1 and CDR2 are LNHDA and SQIVND (reference sequence). V dropped 6 bases and J dropped 1 base, with 7 bases sitting between them. The CDR3 covers 13 residues. The CDR3 nucleotides read TGTGCCAGTAGCGGACAGAGCAATCAGCCCCAGCATTTT. The encoded protein is CASSGQSNQPQHF. Together with reference TRBV19 and TRBJ1-5, the CDR3 gives the full variable domain: DGGITQSPKYLFRKEGQNVTLSCEQNLNHDAMYWYRQDPGQGLRLIYYSQIVNDFQKGDIAEGYSVSREKKESFPLTVTSAQKNPTAFYLCASSGQSNQPQHFGDGTRLSIL.

The chain links TRBV18 to TRBJ1-3, with D perhaps TRBD1 (6 bases). The CDR3 covers 16 residues. In germline, CDR1 is KGHSH, CDR2 LQKENI. Between the trimmed V and J ends, which lost 4 bases and 2 bases, there was a span of 15 bases. CDR3 sequence: CASSLFQGNAGNTIYF. For the CDR3, the DNA is TGTGCCAGCTCACTTTTTCAGGGGAACGCTGGAAACACCATATATTTT.

Only a few counts were recorded for this clone. Here the CDR3 reads CAISEFQDYGYTF. The CDR3 DNA reads TGTGCCATCAGTGAGTTTCAGGACTATGGCTACACCTTC. The gene calls are TRBV10-3 and TRBJ1-2; D unclear. The V end was cut by 1 base, the J end by 3 bases, with 6 bases between. The CDR3 is 13 residues long. Germline CDR1 ENHRY, CDR2 SYGVKD.

The V and J genes are TRBV6-5 and TRBJ1-1; the D gene is possibly TRBD1 (6 bases). CDR1 is MNHEY, CDR2 SVGAGI, per germline. V gave up 1 base and J gave up 1 base, with 13 bases separating them. The CDR3 is made up of 16 amino acids. This chain's CDR3 is CASSYLGRGQNTEAFF. For the CDR3, the DNA is TGTGCCAGCAGTTACTTGGGCAGGGGACAGAACACTGAAGCTTTCTTT.

J is TRBJ2-3 and V is TRBV5-1; D might be TRBD1 (6 bases). CDR1 is SGHRS and CDR2 is YFSETQ in the germline V gene. This CDR3 region has 17 residues. V was pared by 0 bases and J by 4 bases, with 18 bases between. The CDR3 DNA is TGCGCCAGCAGCTTGGGTTTGGGGGCAGGGGTTCCAGATACGCAGTATTTT. It is translated as CASSLGLGAGVPDTQYF.

J is TRBJ1-1 and V is TRBV5-4; D is perhaps TRBD1 (5 bases). Germline assignment: CDR1 SGHNT and CDR2 YYREEE (reference sequence). The V end was cut by 4 bases, the J end by 12 bases, with 25 bases between. CDR3 size: 15 residues. Here the CDR3 DNA reads TGTGCCAGCAGCATCTCAGGGAGGTGGGGAGCGGCGACTTTCTTT. Amino acid sequence: CASSISGRWGAATFF.